This T cell receptor (beta chain) comes out of a study of cytomegalovirus exposure and HLA in healthy donors. The CDR3 runs to 15 residues. Germline V CDR1 and CDR2: MNHNS, SASEGT. Losses at the gene ends were 8 bases for V and 0 bases for J; bases not matched to a gene: 6. In the PCR, 60 Vbeta and 13 Jbeta primers were used. This table comes from immunoSEQ multiplex PCR, and its TCRdb copy is limited to in-frame clones, with some not included. The sample consists of more than 80,000 clones, approximately 72% of them appearing once. General study findings and limits: Researchers reportedly found TCR beta sequences accurately predicted most subjects' HLA-A and HLA-B alleles. Later examination showed HLA-associated TCR beta chains had greater clonal expansion than equally common others. A few of the chains that were CMV-associated were confirmed in vitro to be specific for CMV antigens.

In its sample, this clone was seen a few times. The antigen is undetermined. V is TRBV6-1 and J is TRBJ1-5, with 8 bases lining up with TRBD1. The receptor was isolated from a female donor in good health and CMV-seropositive. Sample: PBMCs. The CDR3 protein is CASEQGVSSNQPQHF. CDR3 sequence (DNA): TGTGCCAGCGAACAGGGGGTATCTAGCAATCAGCCCCAGCATTTT.